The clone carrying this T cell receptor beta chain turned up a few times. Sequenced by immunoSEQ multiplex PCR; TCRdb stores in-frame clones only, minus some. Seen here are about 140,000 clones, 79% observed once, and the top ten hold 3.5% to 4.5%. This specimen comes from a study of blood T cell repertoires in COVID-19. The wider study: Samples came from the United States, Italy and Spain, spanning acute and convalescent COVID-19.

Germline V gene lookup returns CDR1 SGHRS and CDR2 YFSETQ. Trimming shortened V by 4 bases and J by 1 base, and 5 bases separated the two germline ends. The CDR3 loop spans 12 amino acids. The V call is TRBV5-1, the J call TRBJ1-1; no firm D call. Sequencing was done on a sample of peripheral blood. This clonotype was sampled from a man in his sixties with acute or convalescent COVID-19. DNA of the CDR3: TGCGCCAGCAGCCAGGAGAACACTGAAGCTTTCTTT. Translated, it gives CASSQENTEAFF.